These 27 T cell receptor beta chains were all obtained from the same sample, sequenced in a study of blood T cells in healthy people across ages. Next came a second PCR, run for about 7 to 12 cycles, which used a sample-barcoded 5' primer along with a J-beta primer mix. TCRdb reprocessed the 5' RACE reads via MiXCR and lists one record per CDR3 protein. The sample lists about 800,000 distinct CDR3 sequences, 35% to 50% seen once, with around a sixth in the top ten. The sample consisted of blood. Receptors originate from a man at least 80 years old in good health.

This clonotype has just a few counts. The chain recombines TRBV5-5 with TRBJ2-1, with D unresolved. In germline, CDR1 is SGHKS, CDR2 YYEKEE (reference sequence). The CDR3 runs to 17 residues. The germline V and J ends were trimmed by 0 bases and 6 bases, with 19 bases remaining between them. The CDR3 bases are TGTGCCAGCAGCTTGGACAGAGACCCAATTATCCTCAATGAGCAGTTCTTC. Its protein is CASSLDRDPIILNEQFF.

This clonotype was seen at least ten times. The J gene is TRBJ2-1, the V gene TRBV9; the D call may be TRBD1 or TRBD2 (5 bases each). Germline loops: CDR1 SGDLS, CDR2 YYNGEE. This CDR3 comprises 14 residues. Deletions cut 3 bases from V and 8 bases from J, with 15 bases between. The CDR3, as DNA: TGTGCCAGCAGCGGGGGGTGGGGACCCCATGAGCAGTTCTTC. It specifies CASSGGWGPHEQFF.

V gene TRBV29-1 combines with J gene TRBJ2-7; TRBD1 agrees at 7 bases. Germline V gives CDR1 SQVTM, CDR2 ANQGSEA. This CDR3 contains 12 residues. J gave up 2 bases and V 7 bases, and 5 bases lay outside the gene matches. CDR3 in DNA: TGCAGCGGCCGGGACAGTACCTACGAGCAGTACTTC. Protein sequence: CSGRDSTYEQYF.

This clonotype has only a few counts. This chain's CDR3 is CASSLGFTHEQYF. The CDR3 nucleotides are TGTGCCAGCAGCTTAGGCTTTACCCACGAGCAGTACTTC. The chain uses TRBV7-2 and TRBJ2-7; D is unclear. The V gene lost 1 base and the J gene lost 5 bases, with 9 bases spanning the gap. There are 13 residues in the CDR3. Germline values: CDR1 SGHTA, CDR2 FQGNSA.

The chain carries TRBV12-3 or TRBV12-4 and TRBJ2-1; unclear D gene. The DNA end is a closer match to TRBJ2-7, so the J assignment may be wrong. This CDR3 contains 16 residues. Here the CDR3 DNA reads TGTGCCAGCAGTTTTCTGCGCCGACTTTCCTACAATGAGCAGTACTTC. This encodes CASSFLRRLSYNEQYF.

This clonotype has at least ten counts. This chain connects TRBV3-1 to TRBJ2-1, with 9 bases matching TRBD2. V lost 1 base to trimming and J lost 4 bases; unmatched junction nucleotides: 2. CDR1 and CDR2 from the germline V gene are LGHDT and YNNKEL (reference sequence). CDR3 length: 15 amino acids. CDR3 residues: CASSQVSGGYNEQFF. The CDR3 DNA follows: TGTGCCAGCAGCCAAGTTAGCGGGGGTTACAATGAGCAGTTCTTC.

The sample holds a few counts of this clonotype. The CDR3 here is CSAREGGRSYEQYF. CDR3 coding DNA: TGCAGTGCTAGAGAGGGCGGGAGGTCCTACGAGCAGTACTTC. The genes are TRBV20-1 and TRBJ2-7; TRBD2 aligns across 8 bases. Unmatched junction bases numbered 2, after V lost 0 bases and J lost 1 base. The CDR3 runs 14 residues. In germline, CDR1 is DFQATT, CDR2 SNEGSKA (reference sequence).

The chain uses TRBV5-1 and TRBJ2-5, with D possibly being TRBD1 or TRBD2 (5 bases each). Germline CDR1 SGHRS, CDR2 YFSETQ. The CDR3 totals 14 residues. V was trimmed by 6 bases and J by 1 base, leaving 13 bases between them. CDR3 in amino acids: CASTLNGGQETQYF. In nucleotides, the CDR3 is TGCGCCAGCACCCTGAATGGGGGCCAAGAGACCCAGTACTTC. Full variable domain (missing parts from reference TRBV5-1 and TRBJ2-5): KAGVTQTPRYLIKTRGQQVTLSCSPISGHRSVSWYQQTPGQGLQFLFEYFSETQRNKGNFPGRFSGRQFSNSRSEMNVSTLELGDSALYLCASTLNGGQETQYFGPGTRLLVL.

This chain connects TRBV4-1 to TRBJ2-4; D is ambiguous. The J call could be wrong; TRBJ2-7 is a better fit for the DNA end. From germline, CDR1 is MGHRA and CDR2 YSYEKL. CDR3 length: 15 residues. As DNA, the CDR3 is TGCGCCAGCAGCCAAGCGCTAGTCATAGACGGCGAGCAGTACTTC. Translation gives CASSQALVIDGEQYF.

The chain is built from TRBV5-1 and TRBJ2-5, with no clear D. The germline V gene encodes CDR1 SGHRS and CDR2 YFSETQ. Trimming cost V 4 bases and J 3 bases, with 10 bases left between them. This CDR3 has 13 amino acids. The CDR3 protein is CASSVETKETQYF. As DNA, the CDR3 is TGCGCCAGCAGCGTGGAGACAAAAGAGACCCAGTACTTC.

This clonotype appeared many times. V and J are TRBV5-6 and TRBJ2-1; D uncertain. The germline gives CDR1 SGHDT, CDR2 YYEEEE. V was clipped by 0 bases and J by 4 bases, with 11 bases between them. This CDR3 is built from 15 residues. The CDR3 DNA sequence: TGTGCCAGCAGCTTGGTAACAGTACCTTACAATGAGCAGTTCTTC. It encodes CASSLVTVPYNEQFF.

V is TRBV6-1 and J is TRBJ2-1; D is ambiguous. This CDR3 has 17 amino acids. Germline V gives CDR1 MNHNS, CDR2 SASEGT. The germline V and J ends were trimmed by 6 bases and 2 bases, with 20 bases remaining between them. The CDR3 here is CASSRRPVDGPYNEQFF. For the CDR3, the DNA is TGTGCCAGCAGCCGCCGACCGGTGGATGGACCCTACAATGAGCAGTTCTTC.

V usage is TRBV2 and J usage is TRBJ2-1; TRBD2 aligns across 12 bases. Germline V lookup: CDR1 SNHLY, CDR2 FYNNEI. The trim removed 10 bases at V and 5 bases at J, leaving 9 bases unmatched. This CDR3 is built from 15 residues. The DNA of the CDR3 is TGTGCCAACAAGAGACTAGCGGGAGTGAACAATGAGCAGTTCTTC. It specifies CANKRLAGVNNEQFF.

The chain uses TRBV13 and TRBJ2-1; 14 bases align to TRBD2. Germline values: CDR1 PRHDT, CDR2 FYEKMQ (reference sequence). The trim removed 0 bases at V and 12 bases at J, leaving 10 bases unmatched. The CDR3 extends over 17 amino acids. CDR3 region: CASSLGVTGLAGEPQFF. CDR3 bases: TGTGCCAGCAGCTTAGGAGTGACGGGACTAGCGGGAGAGCCGCAGTTCTTC.

In its sample, this clonotype was seen once. The chain uses TRBV5-1 and TRBJ2-5; 7 bases match TRBD2. In germline, CDR1 is SGHRS, CDR2 YFSETQ. The CDR3 extends over 15 amino acids. V lost 4 bases, J lost 11 bases, and 17 bases stayed unmatched. CDR3 coding DNA: TGCGCCAGCAGCCCACTAGCGCGGTCCTACAATGAGCAGTACTTC. Its translation: CASSPLARSYNEQYF.

This clonotype occurred a few times. The gene calls are TRBV2 and TRBJ2-1; D is undetermined. This CDR3 spans 16 amino acids. V was trimmed by 3 bases and J by 0 bases, leaving 12 bases between them. Germline V gene data show CDR1 as SNHLY and CDR2 as FYNNEI. In DNA form, the CDR3 reads TGTGCCAGCAGTGATGGCGGACGGATCTCCTACAATGAGCAGTTCTTC. Protein sequence: CASSDGGRISYNEQFF. The variable domain in full, with the rest retrieved from reference TRBV2 and TRBJ2-1, is EPEVTQTPSHQVTQMGQEVILRCVPISNHLYFYWYRQILGQKVEFLVSFYNNEISEKSEIFDDQFSVERPDGSNFTLKIRSTKLEDSAMYFCASSDGGRISYNEQFFGPGTRLTVL.

V is TRBV28 and J is TRBJ2-3; TRBD2 agrees at 8 bases. The germline V gene has CDR1 MDHEN and CDR2 SYDVKM. This CDR3 has 15 residues. Unmatched junction bases numbered 6, after V lost 4 bases and J lost 3 bases. Here the CDR3 DNA reads TGTGCCAGCAGTTCGAGCGGGAGTCGGACAGATACGCAGTATTTT. It encodes CASSSSGSRTDTQYF.

As for this clonotype: This may come from a read error, since a much larger clone is one base off. The chain carries TRBV28 and TRBJ2-5, with 8 bases that match TRBD1. With 5 bases clipped from V and 11 bases from J, the junction kept 19 bases outside the gene matches. The germline CDR1 and CDR2 sequences are MDHEN and SYDVKM. The CDR3 has 16 residues. Here the CDR3 reads CASSDRTGPPYNEQYF. CDR3 in DNA: TGTGCCAGCAGTGACAGGACAGGGCCCCCCTACAATGAGCAGTACTTC.

This chain joins TRBV29-1 and TRBJ2-1; 8 bases align to TRBD1. V dropped 3 bases and J dropped 6; count of bases not matched to a gene: 4. The CDR3 extends over 13 amino acids. CDR1 is SQVTM and CDR2 is ANQGSEA in the germline V gene. CDR3 protein: CSVDWTGSNEQFF. As DNA, the CDR3 is TGCAGCGTTGACTGGACAGGGTCCAATGAGCAGTTCTTC.

The chain is built from TRBV7-9 and TRBJ2-1; D is possibly TRBD1 or TRBD2 (5 bases each). Germline V gene sequence: CDR1 SEHNR, CDR2 FQNEAQ (reference sequence). The CDR3 is 14 residues long. Trimming shortened V by 0 bases and J by 10 bases, and 13 bases separated the two germline ends. The DNA for the CDR3 is TGTGCCAGCAGCTTAGCGCGGTCCGGGGACGAGCAGTTCTTC. Amino acid sequence: CASSLARSGDEQFF. Filled out from reference TRBV7-9 and TRBJ2-1, the complete variable domain reads DTGVSQNPRHKITKRGQNVTFRCDPISEHNRLYWYRQTLGQGPEFLTYFQNEAQLEKSRLLSDRFSAERPKGSFSTLEIQRTEQGDSAMYLCASSLARSGDEQFFGPGTRLTVL.

The chain combines TRBV27 with TRBJ2-5; D might be TRBD1 (5 bases). This CDR3 has 15 amino acids. The V gene lost 5 bases and the J gene lost 5 bases, with 18 bases spanning the gap. CDR1 is MNHEY and CDR2 is SMNVEV in the germline V gene (reference sequence). CDR3 sequence reads: CASSPSGHGWETQYF. The CDR3 DNA reads TGTGCCAGCAGTCCTTCCGGACATGGGTGGGAGACCCAGTACTTC.

The chain is built from TRBV27 and TRBJ2-1; 7 positions agree with TRBD2. CDR3 length equals 13 residues. V lost 8 bases, J lost 10 bases, and 11 bases stayed unmatched. The V gene's germline CDR1 is MNHEY and CDR2 SMNVEV (reference sequence). In nucleotides, the CDR3 is TGTGCCAGCGGTGGCCTGGCGGGAGTCGAGCAGTTCTTC. Its protein is CASGGLAGVEQFF.

The V and J genes are TRBV3-1 and TRBJ2-3, with TRBD2 identical over 7 bases. Germline V CDR1 and CDR2: LGHDT, YNNKEL (reference sequence). The CDR3 covers 14 residues. V shed 4 bases, J shed 6 bases, and the junction held 7 bases outside the gene matches. CDR3 amino acids: CASSRGTNFDTQYF. Written as DNA, the CDR3 is TGTGCCAGCAGCCGCGGGACTAATTTTGATACGCAGTATTTT.

V usage is TRBV11-2 and J usage is TRBJ1-2; 8 bases are shared with TRBD1. The V gene's germline CDR1 is SGHAT and CDR2 FQNNGV. Trimming at V came to 5 bases and at J to 2 bases, leaving 4 bases not matched to a gene. The CDR3 is 14 residues long. CDR3 in amino acids: CASSVTGGNYGYTF. The CDR3 DNA reads as TGTGCCAGCAGCGTTACAGGGGGGAACTATGGCTACACCTTC.

This sequence joins TRBV19 and TRBJ1-2; the D gene is possibly TRBD1 (6 bases). Deletions cut 6 bases from V and 4 bases from J, with 24 bases between. Germline V gives CDR1 LNHDA, CDR2 SQIVND (reference sequence). The CDR3 runs 17 residues. DNA of the CDR3: TGTGCCAGTAGCGGTGGGGGCGGCCCCTATATTGGCTATGGCTACACCTTC. Its translation is CASSGGGGPYIGYGYTF.

This clonotype appeared a single time. Possible read error: a much larger clone is one base away. The V call is TRBV7-2, the J call TRBJ2-4; unclear D gene. With the DNA end fitting TRBJ2-7 better, the J assignment may be wrong. The CDR3 has 12 residues. Per germline, CDR1 SGHTA and CDR2 FQGNSA. The CDR3, as DNA: TGTGCCAGCAGCCGAAAGCAATGCGAGCAGTACTTC. Its protein product is CASSRKQCEQYF.

This clonotype was detected ten times or more. This chain uses TRBV12-3 or TRBV12-4 with TRBJ2-3; TRBD2 agrees at 8 bases. The CDR3 has 14 residues. Trimming at V came to 3 bases and at J to 1 base, leaving 0 bases not matched to a gene. CDR3 in DNA: TGTGCCAGCAGTTTTAGCGGGGGCACAGATACGCAGTATTTT. It specifies CASSFSGGTDTQYF.